This T cell receptor beta chain was found in a study of cytotoxic CD8 clonotypes in ibrutinib-treated CLL. Background on the study: The response samples were taken once patients had been treated for a median of about 12 months, range 6 to 36. The average sample held roughly 250,000 productive templates and tens of thousands of productive rearrangements.

The germline V gene has CDR1 SGDLS and CDR2 YYNGEE. V was trimmed by 4 bases and J by 1 base, leaving 11 bases between them. The CDR3 consists of 15 residues. Study-level findings and limits: Public clonotypes showed up rarely, and on treatment they shrank or held steady.

With respect to this clone: Antigen unknown.

The planned depth of sequencing spanned 1 in 200,000 to 1 in 1 million T cells. TCRdb keeps only in-frame clones here, not all; method: immunoSEQ multiplex PCR. The sample shows 14,000 or so clones, about 55% of them seen only once. This rearrangement joins TRBV9 to TRBJ1-4; D is uncertain. The starting material was PBMCs, obtained at an approximately 25-month disease-progression time point, from a patient treated with ibrutinib. This TCR was sampled from a human donor with chronic lymphocytic leukemia. This CDR3 is CASSFTRGTNEKLFF. The CDR3 DNA follows: TGTGCCAGCAGCTTTACACGGGGAACTAATGAAAAACTGTTTTTT.